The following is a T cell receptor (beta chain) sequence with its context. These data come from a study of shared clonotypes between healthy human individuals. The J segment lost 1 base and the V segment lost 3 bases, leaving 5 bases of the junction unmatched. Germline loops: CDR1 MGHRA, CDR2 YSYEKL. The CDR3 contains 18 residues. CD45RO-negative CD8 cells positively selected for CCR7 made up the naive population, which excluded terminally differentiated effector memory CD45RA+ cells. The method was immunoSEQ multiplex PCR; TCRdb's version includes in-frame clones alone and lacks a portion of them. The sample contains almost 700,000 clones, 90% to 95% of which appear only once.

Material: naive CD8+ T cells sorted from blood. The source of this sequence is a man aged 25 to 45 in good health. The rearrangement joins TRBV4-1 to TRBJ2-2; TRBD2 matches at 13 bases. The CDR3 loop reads CASSQQGTSGMNTGELFF. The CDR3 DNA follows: TGCGCCAGCAGCCAGCAAGGGACTAGCGGGATGAACACCGGGGAGCTGTTTTTT.